The present T cell receptor (beta chain) was sequenced within a study of T cell responses to AZD1222 COVID-19 vaccine. This CDR3 is 16 amino acids long. The V gene's germline CDR1 is KGHSH and CDR2 LQKENI. Germline trimming cut 0 bases from V and 0 bases from J; bases unmatched to any gene: 1. Clones were read by immunoSEQ multiplex PCR, and TCRdb kept only the in-frame ones, dropping some. The table records approximately 190,000 clones, approximately 92% of them present only once. This specimen was peripheral blood, taken on day 0 of AZD1222 vaccination. The clonotype comes from an adult in good health. V usage is TRBV18 and J usage is TRBJ2-2, with 7 bases fitting TRBD1. CDR3 DNA sequence: TGTGCCAGCTCACCACCCGGGACAGCGAACACCGGGGAGCTGTTTTTT. As protein: CASSPPGTANTGELFF.